These 5 T cell receptor beta chains were sequenced from one sample in a study of T-cell reconstitution after alpha-beta-depleted transplantation in children (dated by TCRdb to 2016 to 2017). Libraries were constructed by PCR. The sample was run on an Illumina HiSeq 2500. Molecular barcoding was employed in the preparation of TCR libraries, with unique molecular identifiers being used to normalize TCRbeta repertoire quantification. TCRdb applied fastp at Q25 and MiXCR to the public reads, then kept only in-frame beta chains. Identical CDR3 proteins give one entry, which carries the most common genes and DNA. Recorded for this sample are about 540,000 distinct CDR3 sequences; 18% of them occurred a single time. The ten largest account for 2.5% to 4% of the sample. The sequenced sample was PBMCs from the stem cell graft donor, obtained from the stem cell graft. These receptors originate from a human donor who donated a stem cell graft to a child with acute lymphoblastic leukemia.

The gene calls are TRBV7-9 and TRBJ2-1; D tentatively fits TRBD1 or TRBD2 (5 bases each). The CDR3 length is 13 residues. Germline V gene sequence: CDR1 SEHNR, CDR2 FQNEAQ (reference sequence). The V gene lost 5 bases and the J gene lost 6 bases, with 11 bases spanning the gap. CDR3 nucleotide sequence: TGTGCCAGCAGCCCTGGGACGGTCAATGAGCAGTTCTTC. Translation: CASSPGTVNEQFF.

V gene TRBV20-1 combines with J gene TRBJ1-5; D call uncertain. Germline lookup yields CDR1 DFQATT and CDR2 SNEGSKA (reference sequence). V lost 3 bases to trimming and J lost 0 bases, with 9 bases between them. The CDR3 is made up of 14 amino acids. The CDR3 loop is CSARGRDSNQPQHF. For the CDR3, the DNA is TGCAGTGCTAGGGGGAGGGATAGCAATCAGCCCCAGCATTTT.

This clonotype appeared a few times. V usage is TRBV6-1 and J usage is TRBJ2-3; D call uncertain. Germline V gene sequence: CDR1 MNHNS, CDR2 SASEGT. The CDR3 has 14 amino acids. V gave up 6 bases and J gave up 0 bases, with 10 bases separating them. The CDR3 coding sequence is TGTGCCAGCAGCCCCATCGGTAGCACAGATACGCAGTATTTT. It specifies CASSPIGSTDTQYF.

This clonotype was detected a few times. The chain couples TRBV29-1 to TRBJ2-2, with 8 bases lining up with TRBD2. The V gene end was trimmed by 3 bases and the J gene end by 6 bases; junction bases not matched to a gene: 6. The CDR3 sequence is 14 residues long. CDR1 and CDR2 from the germline V gene are SQVTM and ANQGSEA. In nucleotides, the CDR3 is TGCAGCGTTGACTTGCGGGAGGCCCCCGGGGAGCTGTTTTTT. Translated: CSVDLREAPGELFF.

Only a few counts were recorded for this clonotype. The chain recombines TRBV12-3 or TRBV12-4 with TRBJ2-3, with TRBD1 matching 9 bases. After removal of 7 bases from V and 7 bases from J, the junction contained 12 bases not matched to a gene. This CDR3 has 15 amino acids. Written as DNA, the CDR3 is TGTGCCAGCATCTCCCTCCGGGACAGGGTAAATACGCAGTATTTT. Its protein product is CASISLRDRVNTQYF.